One sample yielded the 23 T cell receptor beta chains listed below, sequenced in a study of T cells in localized non-small cell lung cancer. Some clones are missing from TCRdb's copy, which holds only in-frame ones; the method was immunoSEQ multiplex PCR. The sample shows tens of thousands of clones, around 84% of them seen only once. The specimen comprised peripheral blood, sampled before any cancer treatment. Source of these receptors: a male donor older than 55 with stage II squamous cell lung carcinoma.

The genes are TRBV6-5 and TRBJ2-3; no clear D gene. The CDR3 sequence is 14 residues long. V dropped 5 bases and J dropped 2 bases, with 11 bases sitting between them. CDR1 is MNHEY, CDR2 SVGAGI, per germline. The CDR3 bases are TGTGCCAGCAGTCGCCGGAGCCCCACAGATACGCAGTATTTT. Residues: CASSRRSPTDTQYF.

The gene calls are TRBV5-1 and TRBJ2-4, with D uncertain. The germline V gene has CDR1 SGHRS and CDR2 YFSETQ. The CDR3 spans 19 residues. V lost 0 bases and J lost 0, with 19 bases in between. The CDR3 bases are TGCGCCAGCAGCTTGGTAGGCTCGATAAAGGTGGAAGCCAAAAACATTCAGTACTTC. Protein: CASSLVGSIKVEAKNIQYF. The whole variable domain, remainder taken from reference TRBV5-1 and TRBJ2-4, is KAGVTQTPRYLIKTRGQQVTLSCSPISGHRSVSWYQQTPGQGLQFLFEYFSETQRNKGNFPGRFSGRQFSNSRSEMNVSTLELGDSALYLCASSLVGSIKVEAKNIQYFGAGTRLSVL.

The chain couples TRBV28 to TRBJ1-2; D unclear. The CDR3 totals 13 residues. V was pared by 5 bases and J by 6 bases, with 13 bases between. The V gene's germline CDR1 is MDHEN and CDR2 SYDVKM. In DNA, the CDR3 is TGTGCCAGCAGTCTCTCCCGCCTCAATGGCTACACCTTC. This gives the protein CASSLSRLNGYTF.

The chain links TRBV7-2 to TRBJ2-5; tentatively, D is TRBD2 (6 bases). This CDR3 spans 15 amino acids. The V end lost 1 base, the J end lost 5 bases, and 14 bases lay between the germline ends. Germline CDR1 and CDR2: SGHTA and FQGNSA. The CDR3 sequence: CASSLVTGVWETQYF. The CDR3 coding sequence is TGTGCCAGCAGCTTAGTTACGGGAGTATGGGAGACCCAGTACTTC.

This chain joins TRBV11-2 and TRBJ2-5, with D perhaps matching TRBD2 (6 bases). The CDR3 totals 16 residues. CDR1 SGHAT and CDR2 FQNNGV come from the germline V gene. Between the trimmed V and J ends, which lost 3 bases and 3 bases, there was a span of 17 bases. CDR3 residues: CASSFLLLALKETQYF. In nucleotides, the CDR3 is TGTGCCAGCAGCTTTCTGTTGCTAGCGTTAAAAGAGACCCAGTACTTC.

The chain links TRBV7-3 to TRBJ2-7; a weak D match, TRBD1 (6 bases). Trimming took off 5 bases at V and 6 bases at J, with 11 bases between the two ends. Germline loops: CDR1 SGHTA, CDR2 FQGTGA. The CDR3 totals 12 residues. The CDR3 protein is CASSQQGSEQYF. The CDR3, as DNA: TGTGCCAGCAGCCAACAGGGATCCGAGCAGTACTTC.

The J gene is TRBJ1-2, the V gene TRBV29-1, with 11 bases fitting TRBD1. Trimming took 5 bases from V and 8 from J; bases not matched to a gene: 7. The CDR3 is 13 residues long. The germline gives CDR1 SQVTM, CDR2 ANQGSEA. CDR3 region: CSVTGQGAGGYTF. The CDR3 DNA reads TGCAGCGTTACCGGACAGGGGGCAGGAGGCTACACCTTC.

This chain uses TRBV6-1 with TRBJ2-6; D gene unclear. Per germline, CDR1 MNHNS and CDR2 SASEGT. Trimming removed 7 bases at V and 2 bases at J, with 9 bases between. CDR3 size: 14 residues. As DNA, the CDR3 is TGTGCCAGCAAACGGCCCACTGGGGCCAACGTCCTGACTTTC. Protein sequence: CASKRPTGANVLTF.

The V call is TRBV27, the J call TRBJ2-6, with TRBD2 matching 8 bases. Germline V gives CDR1 MNHEY, CDR2 SMNVEV (reference sequence). Trimming took 1 base from V and 1 from J; bases not matched to a gene: 6. The CDR3 totals 18 residues. The CDR3 protein is CASSLFSGGGSGANVLTF. DNA for the CDR3: TGTGCCAGCAGTTTATTCTCCGGGGGGGGTTCTGGGGCCAACGTCCTGACTTTC.

This clone was recorded a few times. V and J are TRBV7-2 and TRBJ1-6, with TRBD1 matching over 7 bases. The trim removed 5 bases at V and 13 bases at J, leaving 11 bases unmatched. This CDR3 contains 14 residues. Germline CDR1 reads SGHTA; CDR2 reads FQGNSA. CDR3 amino acids: CASSPLEGAGPLHF. The CDR3 coding sequence is TGTGCCAGCAGCCCTTTGGAGGGGGCAGGGCCCCTCCACTTT.

CDR3 amino acids: CASSLGGSGNTIYF. CDR3 nucleotides: TGTGCCAGCAGCTTAGGCGGCTCTGGAAACACCATATATTTT. The chain couples TRBV7-3 to TRBJ1-3; D uncertain. V was clipped by 2 bases and J by 0 bases, with 5 bases between them. This CDR3 contains 14 residues. Per germline, CDR1 SGHTA and CDR2 FQGTGA.

This chain uses TRBV5-1 with TRBJ1-1; no clear D gene. V was pared by 4 bases and J by 5 bases, with 9 bases between. CDR3 size: 12 residues. From germline, CDR1 is SGHRS and CDR2 YFSETQ. The CDR3 DNA follows: TGCGCCAGCAGCGAACCGGCGACTGAAGCTTTCTTT. Protein product: CASSEPATEAFF.

The chain carries TRBV7-9 and TRBJ2-5; TRBD1 might be the D (5 bases). Per the germline V gene, CDR1 is SEHNR and CDR2 is FQNEAQ (reference sequence). Trimming removed 5 bases from V and 1 base from J, with 11 bases in between. The CDR3 runs 14 residues. The CDR3 sequence: CASSPRTGQETQYF. As DNA, the CDR3 is TGTGCCAGCAGCCCCCGAACAGGCCAAGAGACCCAGTACTTC.

V gene TRBV5-1 combines with J gene TRBJ2-3; unclear D gene. CDR3 size: 14 residues. CDR1 is SGHRS, CDR2 YFSETQ, per germline. Trimming left V 10 bases short and J 0 bases short, with 15 bases between. CDR3 sequence reads: CAGATSSSTDTQYF. In DNA, the CDR3 is TGCGCCGGAGCCACATCATCTAGCACAGATACGCAGTATTTT.

The chain uses TRBV28 and TRBJ2-4; 8 bases agree with TRBD2. The junction had 0 bases not matched to a gene; V was cut back by 4 bases and J by 1 base. From germline, CDR1 is MDHEN and CDR2 SYDVKM. The CDR3 contains 14 residues. In DNA, the CDR3 is TGTGCCAGCAGTTCGGGGGGGGCCAAAAACATTCAGTACTTC. This gives the protein CASSSGGAKNIQYF.

This sequence joins TRBV6-5 and TRBJ2-1; D is undetermined. Germline values: CDR1 MNHEY, CDR2 SVGAGI. Deletions cut 3 bases from V and 8 bases from J, with 5 bases between. The length of the CDR3 is 11 residues. CDR3: CASSYWDEQFF. CDR3 bases: TGTGCCAGCAGTTATTGGGATGAGCAGTTCTTC.

The chain recombines TRBV11-3 with TRBJ2-1; possibly TRBD1 or TRBD2 for D (6 bases each). CDR3 length equals 16 residues. Germline-derived CDR1 and CDR2 are SGHNT and YENEEA. Between the trimmed V and J ends, which lost 6 bases and 0 bases, there was a span of 15 bases. The CDR3 sequence: CASSSRGARSYNEQFF. CDR3 in DNA: TGTGCCAGCAGTTCTAGGGGGGCCCGCTCCTACAATGAGCAGTTCTTC.

The gene calls are TRBV5-1 and TRBJ2-3, with D unclear. CDR1 and CDR2 from the germline V gene are SGHRS and YFSETQ. Deletions cut 4 bases from V and 1 base from J, with 10 bases between. This CDR3 has 14 residues. In DNA form, the CDR3 reads TGCGCCAGCAGCACGAGGTCGGGCACAGATACGCAGTATTTT. As protein: CASSTRSGTDTQYF.

Only one count was recorded for this clone. V gene TRBV5-6 combines with J gene TRBJ1-2; TRBD1 matches at 8 bases. CDR1 SGHDT and CDR2 YYEEEE come from the germline V gene. V was clipped by 5 bases and J by 2 bases; unmatched bases: 5. The CDR3 length is 14 residues. The CDR3 nucleotides are TGTGCCAGCAGGGCGGCAGGGGGCAACTATGGCTACACCTTC. Translation gives CASRAAGGNYGYTF.

This clone was picked up a small number of times. The rearrangement joins TRBV5-1 to TRBJ1-6, with 9 bases matching TRBD1. The V gene's germline CDR1 is SGHRS and CDR2 YFSETQ. The junction had 14 bases not matched to a gene; V was cut back by 1 base and J by 9 bases. The CDR3 has 18 amino acids. The CDR3 reads CASSLRGSGGQGSSPLHF. The CDR3 nucleotides are TGCGCCAGCAGCTTGAGGGGATCCGGGGGACAGGGTTCTTCACCCCTCCACTTT.

The rearrangement links TRBV5-4 to TRBJ1-2; 8 bases fit TRBD1. Germline V lookup: CDR1 SGHNT, CDR2 YYREEE (reference sequence). There are 16 residues in the CDR3. J lost 3 bases, V lost 7 bases, and 14 bases had no gene match. The CDR3 DNA reads as TGTGCCAGCCAGGGGGGGCCAGGGGGCGCATACTATGGCTACACCTTC. Its translation: CASQGGPGGAYYGYTF.

The gene calls are TRBV6-6 and TRBJ1-4, with D hard to call. CDR3 length: 14 residues. Deletions cut 7 bases from V and 7 bases from J, with 16 bases between. Germline V gene data show CDR1 as MNHNY and CDR2 as SVGAGI (reference sequence). The CDR3 spells CASTPPSLGEKLFF. CDR3 DNA: TGTGCCAGCACCCCACCTTCATTGGGTGAAAAACTGTTTTTT.

The chain couples TRBV5-1 to TRBJ2-5; 8 nucleotides agree with TRBD2. In germline, CDR1 is SGHRS, CDR2 YFSETQ. Unmatched junction bases numbered 7, after V lost 2 bases and J lost 4 bases. The CDR3 has 15 residues. The CDR3 DNA reads as TGCGCCAGCAGCTTTGACGGGGGGGCCGGAGAGACCCAGTACTTC. Encoded protein: CASSFDGGAGETQYF.